This T cell receptor (beta chain) came from a study of beta chain features in type 1 diabetes. Study-wide results and limits: For Type 1 diabetes patients, all four CD4+ subsets carried TCRB CDR3s that were moderately but significantly shorter.

The germline V gene encodes CDR1 GTSNPN and CDR2 SVGIG (reference sequence). The CDR3 sequence is 13 residues long. Trimming took off 7 bases at V and 4 bases at J, with 15 bases between the two ends. The entirety of the isolated RNA underwent reverse transcription, so expressed TCRB transcripts were sequenced. TCRdb's copy holds only in-frame clones and misses some; the assay was immunoSEQ multiplex PCR. The table records 500,000 to 800,000 clones, over 10% of them present only once. This clone was seen only a few times. Its target is unknown. The specimen was naive CD4+ T cells from blood. V and J are TRBV30 and TRBJ2-3, with D tentatively TRBD1 or TRBD2 (5 bases each). This receptor was taken from a man aged 25 to 40 with type 1 diabetes. The CDR3 loop is CALTSSRADTQYF. The CDR3 DNA reads as TGTGCCTTAACTTCTAGCAGGGCAGATACGCAGTATTTT.